This TCR beta chain was obtained from a study of CXCR3-negative and CXCR3-positive naive CD8 T cells. Study findings and constraints: Memory CD8+ cells showed much lower diversity, while both naive subsets displayed comparably high diversity. Between one naive subset and the other, surface CD5 was comparable, and TCR strength was inferred from TRB CDR3 properties. Against CXCR3-negative naive cells, CXCR3-positive naive cells showed more hydrophobic TRB CDR3s. With respect to TRBV-TRBJ usage, naive CXCR3-negative and CXCR3-positive cells were similar; memory differed.

5' RACE with UMI labels generated the TRB cDNA libraries. TCRdb reprocessed the 5' RACE reads and keeps a single row for each CDR3 protein, giving no DNA. This table lists around 140,000 distinct CDR3 sequences. Of note for this clonotype: The antigen remains unidentified.

Germline V CDR1 and CDR2: MDHEN, SYDVKM. This CDR3 contains 16 residues. Among CD8+ T cells, naive ones were CD45RO-CCR7+CD27+CD95-. What was sequenced was naive CXCR3+ CD8+ T cells from blood. Subset reported: CD45RO-CCR7+CD27+CD95- naive CD8+ T cells expressing CXCR3 (TNR3+). The sequence was collected from a human donor in good health. Some clones in this sample may be carry-over from other donors' samples. V and J are TRBV28 and TRBJ2-7; as DNA is missing, the TRBD2 call by TCRdb cannot be tested. CDR3 region: CASSIETSGFSYEQYF.